This TCR beta chain was recorded in a study of blood T cell repertoires in COVID-19 (dated by TCRdb to the early 2020s). Describing the broader study: Samples from collaborators originated in the United States, Italy and Spain and spanned both the acute and convalescent phases of COVID-19. The repertoires were made available in a free public database intended to serve as a resource for research on the immune response to SARS-CoV-2. The dataset comprised deeply sampled blood TCRbeta repertoires from subjects exposed to, actively infected with, or recovered from COVID-19. The samples were drawn from two sources: the first 160 participants of the ongoing ImmuneRACE study, and approximately 1,300 subjects contributed by 6 global collaborators. Where available, HLA class I and class II types were taken from metadata supplied by the sample provider and were not determined by assay-based typing. A de-identified subject ID, COVID-19 status, age in years and sex were almost always included in the sample metadata. The prospective study material was composed of cDNA or gDNA derived from T cells, B-cell-depleted T cells, or PBMCs.

Via the germline V gene (reference sequence), CDR1 is MNHEY and CDR2 SMNVEV. V is shortened by 6 bases, J by 3 bases, and the region joining them spans 10 bases. The CDR3 contains 13 residues, cysteine and phenylalanine counted. Just CDR3 DNA is preserved here, 39 bases in frame from base 1. Details on this clone: The antigen it binds to is not known. No base-level quality is on record; no much larger clone is a single base apart.

Overall study results and their limits: Clinical and demographic metadata were provided uncurated, with the amount varying by source and participant.

In Seattle, one collaborating source enrolled patients while the infection was active and tracked those patients longitudinally over the course of disease. The collaborating institutions used their own protocols to collect whole blood in K2EDTA tubes. For TCRbeta analysis, collaborator samples were shipped as frozen whole blood, as isolated PBMCs, or as DNA extracted from either sample type. The immunoSEQ Assay, a bias-controlled multiplex PCR, was used to amplify TCRbeta CDR3 regions from genomic DNA. From the authors' description of their analysis: Within the assay, amplification of reference gene primers was used to estimate how many nucleated cells each sample contained. To quantify the absolute abundance of each unique TCRbeta CDR3 rearrangement, sequence reads were collapsed and filtered. For each sample, productive Simpson clonality was calculated as the square root of Simpson's diversity index across productive rearrangements. This is the immuneACCESS table as TCRdb keeps it, with only in-frame sequences that have V and J called. A part of the clones is gone; compared with another copy, unresolved V genes explain less than half, and the rest is unexplained. That table supplies the V and J calls and clone size; D and trimming were determined from the DNA. Across this sample there are some 500,000 clones, with about 88% seen only once. Around 8% of the sample lies in the top ten.

Sequenced sample: peripheral blood. Recombination connected TRBV27 to TRBJ2-3; TRBD2 is perhaps the D gene, given 6 matching bases. The TCR comes from a woman in her fifties or sixties with COVID-19, enrolled during active disease. The CDR3 sequence is CASSLARTDTQYF. The nucleotide sequence is given as TGTGCCAGCAGCCTAGCGAGGACAGATACGCAGTATTTT.